Listed below are T cell receptor beta chains from one sample, sequenced in a study of shared clonotypes between healthy human individuals. The assay was immunoSEQ multiplex PCR, and TCRdb's table has in-frame clones only and misses some. The sample has more than 1 million clones, about 80% seen once. Sequencing was carried out using memory CD4+ T cells from PBMCs. The receptors stem from a man aged 18 to 30 in good health. Some clones in this sample may be carry-over from other donors' samples. CDR3s include the opening cysteine and the closing phenylalanine or tryptophan. The D gene is left open where the match is weak. Some rows have no size entry. The others give once, few or many, or a class for an expanded clone.

d_gene	j_gene	abundance	len	v_gene	CDR3aa	CDR3nt
-	TRBJ1-5	-	13	TRBV6-5	CASSYSKERPQHF	TGTGCCAGCAGTTACTCGAAGGAGCGCCCCCAGCATTTT
TRBD1	TRBJ1-3	once	16	TRBV28	CASSFAGTGRGNTIYF	TGTGCCAGCAGTTTCGCCGGGACAGGGAGGGGAAACACCATATATTTT
-	TRBJ1-4	-	13	TRBV28	CASSLGNSQKLFF	TGTGCCAGCAGTTTGGGGAACAGCCAAAAACTGTTTTTT
-	TRBJ1-1	-	15	TRBV6-6	CASSLYPGIDTEAFF	TGTGCCAGCAGTCTTTACCCAGGGATTGACACTGAAGCTTTCTTT
-	TRBJ2-7	-	17	TRBV4-1	CASSQPTNPWQYYEQYF	TGCGCCAGCAGCCAACCCACGAACCCTTGGCAGTACTACGAGCAGTACTTC
TRBD1	TRBJ2-7	few	15	TRBV13	CASSTVGQGAVEQYF	TGTGCCAGCAGCACTGTGGGACAGGGGGCGGTAGAGCAGTACTTC
-	TRBJ2-4	-	18	TRBV28	CASSPFDRTTLAKNIQYF	TGTGCCAGCAGTCCCTTCGACAGGACAACTCTAGCCAAAAACATTCAGTACTTC
-	TRBJ2-1	-	13	TRBV30	CAWERSSYNEQFF	TGTGCCTGGGAGCGGAGCTCCTACAATGAGCAGTTCTTC
TRBD1	TRBJ1-2	-	15	TRBV25-1	CASSLTGAANYGYTF	TGTGCCAGCAGTTTGACAGGGGCCGCGAACTATGGCTACACCTTC
TRBD1	TRBJ1-1	-	14	TRBV11-2	CASSRQGGNTEAFF	TGTGCCAGCAGCCGACAGGGTGGGAACACTGAAGCTTTCTTT